The rows below give T cell receptor beta chains drawn from one sample of a study of blood T cell repertoires in COVID-19. Assay used: immunoSEQ multiplex PCR; TCRdb lists only in-frame clones, some missing. This sample has fewer than 250,000 clones, with about 81% found just once. Sequences were obtained from PBMCs or T cells enriched from blood (not recorded which). These receptors were taken from a woman between 25 and 40 years old who had recovered from COVID-19. The CDR3 runs from the conserved cysteine through the conserved F or W. Fields, in order: clone size, D gene, V gene, J gene, CDR3 protein, CDR3 DNA. D genes are given only for firm matches. The size of a clone is reported for some rows only, either as once, few or many, or as a class for expanded clones.

clone size: -; D gene: -; V gene: TRBV29-1; J gene: TRBJ1-2; CDR3 protein: CSVEGGTPGYTF; CDR3 DNA: TGCAGCGTTGAGGGGGGGACACCTGGCTACACCTTC
clone size: -; D gene: TRBD1; V gene: TRBV4-1; J gene: TRBJ2-2; CDR3 protein: CASSQFDRTGVMDGELFF; CDR3 DNA: TGCGCCAGCAGCCAATTCGACAGGACAGGGGTGATGGACGGGGAGCTGTTTTTT
clone size: -; D gene: -; V gene: TRBV7-9; J gene: TRBJ1-4; CDR3 protein: CASSLFGVEKLFF; CDR3 DNA: TGTGCCAGCAGCTTATTCGGAGTTGAAAAACTGTTTTTT
clone size: many; D gene: -; V gene: TRBV11-1; J gene: TRBJ2-6; CDR3 protein: CASRHGGSGANVLTF; CDR3 DNA: TGTGCCAGCAGGCACGGGGGATCTGGGGCCAACGTCCTGACTTTC
clone size: -; D gene: -; V gene: TRBV7-6; J gene: TRBJ1-4; CDR3 protein: CASSFFQGEKLFF; CDR3 DNA: TGTGCCAGCAGCTTTTTCCAGGGCGAAAAACTGTTTTTT
clone size: -; D gene: -; V gene: TRBV10-3; J gene: TRBJ2-7; CDR3 protein: CAISGDTRREQYF; CDR3 DNA: TGTGCCATCAGTGGCGACACAAGAAGAGAGCAGTACTTC
clone size: -; D gene: -; V gene: TRBV27; J gene: TRBJ2-1; CDR3 protein: CASVETYNEQFF; CDR3 DNA: TGTGCCAGCGTGGAGACTTACAATGAGCAGTTCTTC
clone size: -; D gene: TRBD1; V gene: TRBV7-9; J gene: TRBJ1-6; CDR3 protein: CASSLADRAASPLHF; CDR3 DNA: TGTGCCAGCAGCTTAGCCGACAGGGCTGCATCACCCCTCCACTTT
clone size: -; D gene: TRBD1; V gene: TRBV9; J gene: TRBJ2-3; CDR3 protein: CASSVFGTGRLDTQYF; CDR3 DNA: TGTGCCAGCAGCGTATTCGGGACAGGGAGACTAGATACGCAGTATTTT
clone size: -; D gene: -; V gene: TRBV27; J gene: TRBJ1-4; CDR3 protein: CASSLSSSYNEKLFF; CDR3 DNA: TGTGCCAGCAGTTTGTCATCCAGTTATAATGAAAAACTGTTTTTT
clone size: -; D gene: TRBD2; V gene: TRBV2; J gene: TRBJ2-5; CDR3 protein: CASRTSGRRGETQYF; CDR3 DNA: TGTGCCAGCAGGACTAGCGGGAGACGAGGAGAGACCCAGTACTTC
clone size: many; D gene: -; V gene: TRBV7-9; J gene: TRBJ1-1; CDR3 protein: CASSWGTSNTEAFF; CDR3 DNA: TGTGCCAGCAGCTGGGGGACTTCGAACACTGAAGCTTTCTTT
clone size: -; D gene: -; V gene: TRBV4-1; J gene: TRBJ1-1; CDR3 protein: CASSPGYSLVEAFF; CDR3 DNA: TGCGCCAGCAGCCCAGGGTACAGCCTAGTTGAAGCTTTCTTT
clone size: -; D gene: -; V gene: TRBV28; J gene: TRBJ2-4; CDR3 protein: CASSSTGRPGQYF; CDR3 DNA: TGTGCCAGCAGTTCCACAGGGCGTCCTGGGCAGTACTTC
clone size: few; D gene: -; V gene: TRBV29-1; J gene: TRBJ1-5; CDR3 protein: CSVGASGPGNQPQHF; CDR3 DNA: TGCAGCGTTGGAGCGTCGGGTCCGGGCAATCAGCCCCAGCATTTT
clone size: -; D gene: -; V gene: TRBV5-5; J gene: TRBJ1-3; CDR3 protein: CASSLAGRGALGNTIYF; CDR3 DNA: TGTGCCAGCAGCTTGGCCGGTCGGGGGGCACTTGGAAACACCATATATTTT
clone size: few; D gene: TRBD2; V gene: TRBV9; J gene: TRBJ2-7; CDR3 protein: CASSPGLAGGRSSYEQYF; CDR3 DNA: TGTGCCAGCAGCCCCGGACTAGCGGGAGGACGGAGCTCCTACGAGCAGTACTTC
clone size: -; D gene: -; V gene: TRBV11-3; J gene: TRBJ2-1; CDR3 protein: CASSLAQGGYNEQFF; CDR3 DNA: TGTGCCAGCAGCTTAGCACAGGGTGGGTACAATGAGCAGTTCTTC
clone size: -; D gene: -; V gene: TRBV19; J gene: TRBJ1-1; CDR3 protein: CASSIVGRVTEAFF; CDR3 DNA: TGTGCCAGTAGTATAGTAGGCAGGGTCACTGAAGCTTTCTTT
clone size: -; D gene: TRBD1; V gene: TRBV5-4; J gene: TRBJ1-6; CDR3 protein: CASSPGQGYSPLHF; CDR3 DNA: TGTGCCAGCAGCCCGGGACAGGGGTATTCACCCCTCCACTTT
clone size: -; D gene: -; V gene: TRBV10-2; J gene: TRBJ1-6; CDR3 protein: CACHSGGVWSPLHF; CDR3 DNA: TGCGCCTGCCACAGCGGGGGTGTCTGGTCACCCCTCCACTTT
clone size: -; D gene: TRBD1; V gene: TRBV11-2; J gene: TRBJ1-2; CDR3 protein: CASSWGQGYSYTF; CDR3 DNA: TGTGCCAGCAGCTGGGGACAGGGTTACAGCTACACCTTC
clone size: -; D gene: TRBD1; V gene: TRBV28; J gene: TRBJ2-7; CDR3 protein: CASSLQSPGQWDF; CDR3 DNA: TGTGCCAGCAGTCTCCAATCCCCGGGACAGTGGGACTTC
clone size: -; D gene: -; V gene: TRBV11-3; J gene: TRBJ1-1; CDR3 protein: CASSFGGTEAFF; CDR3 DNA: TGTGCCAGCAGCTTCGGGGGCACTGAAGCTTTCTTT
clone size: few; D gene: TRBD1; V gene: TRBV7-2; J gene: TRBJ2-5; CDR3 protein: CASSQGQGVRETQYF; CDR3 DNA: TGTGCCAGCAGCCAGGGACAGGGGGTCAGAGAGACCCAGTACTTC
clone size: -; D gene: TRBD2; V gene: TRBV6-1; J gene: TRBJ2-2; CDR3 protein: CASSEGTSGMTGELFF; CDR3 DNA: TGTGCCAGCAGTGAGGGGACTAGCGGGATGACCGGGGAGCTGTTTTTT
clone size: -; D gene: -; V gene: TRBV2; J gene: TRBJ2-5; CDR3 protein: CASSEVTGQETQYF; CDR3 DNA: TGTGCCAGCAGTGAAGTGACAGGCCAAGAGACCCAGTACTTC
clone size: -; D gene: TRBD1; V gene: TRBV7-8; J gene: TRBJ1-1; CDR3 protein: CASSLGIRGTEAFF; CDR3 DNA: TGTGCCAGCAGCTTGGGCATCAGGGGGACTGAAGCTTTCTTT
clone size: once; D gene: -; V gene: TRBV9; J gene: TRBJ1-1; CDR3 protein: CASSVELMNTEAFF; CDR3 DNA: TGTGCCAGCAGCGTAGAGCTTATGAACACTGAAGCTTTCTTT
clone size: -; D gene: TRBD2; V gene: TRBV7-3; J gene: TRBJ2-1; CDR3 protein: CASSLLAGVGDEQFF; CDR3 DNA: TGTGCCAGCAGCCTTCTAGCGGGAGTTGGTGATGAGCAGTTCTTC
clone size: -; D gene: -; V gene: TRBV14; J gene: TRBJ2-5; CDR3 protein: CASSQSETQYF; CDR3 DNA: TGTGCCAGCAGCCAATCGGAGACCCAGTACTTC
clone size: once; D gene: TRBD2; V gene: TRBV28; J gene: TRBJ2-1; CDR3 protein: CASNLAGGYRNEQFF; CDR3 DNA: TGTGCCAGCAACCTAGCGGGAGGGTACCGGAATGAGCAGTTCTTC
clone size: -; D gene: TRBD1; V gene: TRBV6-5; J gene: TRBJ2-3; CDR3 protein: CASTVRTGITDTQYF; CDR3 DNA: TGTGCCAGCACCGTAAGGACAGGGATCACAGATACGCAGTATTTT
clone size: -; D gene: -; V gene: TRBV7-3; J gene: TRBJ2-7; CDR3 protein: CASSLTGGPNDEQYF; CDR3 DNA: TGTGCCAGCAGCTTAACGGGCGGGCCTAACGACGAGCAGTACTTC
clone size: -; D gene: -; V gene: TRBV28; J gene: TRBJ1-2; CDR3 protein: CASLGQRYGYTF; CDR3 DNA: TGTGCCAGCCTAGGACAGAGATATGGCTACACCTTC
clone size: -; D gene: -; V gene: TRBV4-2; J gene: TRBJ2-2; CDR3 protein: CASSQVGRGGIYTGELFF; CDR3 DNA: TGTGCCAGCAGCCAAGTTGGGCGGGGCGGGATCTACACCGGGGAGCTGTTTTTT
clone size: -; D gene: -; V gene: TRBV28; J gene: TRBJ1-1; CDR3 protein: CASKPQTGRNTEAFF; CDR3 DNA: TGTGCCAGCAAACCACAGACAGGCCGGAACACTGAAGCTTTCTTT
clone size: -; D gene: -; V gene: TRBV4-1; J gene: TRBJ2-4; CDR3 protein: CASSPNPASGTPTYF; CDR3 DNA: TGCGCCAGCAGCCCCAACCCTGCCTCCGGGACACCCACGTACTTC
clone size: -; D gene: -; V gene: TRBV19; J gene: TRBJ1-5; CDR3 protein: CASSIDSDQPQHF; CDR3 DNA: TGTGCCAGTAGTATAGATTCTGATCAGCCCCAGCATTTT
clone size: -; D gene: -; V gene: TRBV19; J gene: TRBJ2-6; CDR3 protein: CASRNQVSGANVLTF; CDR3 DNA: TGTGCCAGTAGGAATCAGGTCTCTGGGGCCAACGTCCTGACTTTC
clone size: once; D gene: TRBD1; V gene: TRBV27; J gene: TRBJ1-1; CDR3 protein: CASSHRDRGTPEAFF; CDR3 DNA: TGTGCCAGCAGTCACCGGGACAGGGGGACCCCTGAAGCTTTCTTT
clone size: -; D gene: -; V gene: TRBV29-1; J gene: TRBJ1-1; CDR3 protein: CSGGAGSTEAFF; CDR3 DNA: TGCAGCGGCGGTGCGGGGAGCACTGAAGCTTTCTTT
clone size: -; D gene: -; V gene: TRBV5-8; J gene: TRBJ1-2; CDR3 protein: CASSLFEDTNYGYTF; CDR3 DNA: TGTGCCAGCAGCTTGTTTGAGGATACTAACTATGGCTACACCTTC
clone size: -; D gene: TRBD2; V gene: TRBV27; J gene: TRBJ2-5; CDR3 protein: CASSSLGTSDNQETQYF; CDR3 DNA: TGTGCCAGCAGCTCATTGGGGACTAGCGATAACCAAGAGACCCAGTACTTC
clone size: -; D gene: TRBD2; V gene: TRBV5-4; J gene: TRBJ2-7; CDR3 protein: CASSLRGRGGDEQYF; CDR3 DNA: TGTGCCAGCAGCTTGCGCGGGAGGGGGGGCGACGAGCAGTACTTC
clone size: few; D gene: -; V gene: TRBV18; J gene: TRBJ1-5; CDR3 protein: CASAPDRQPQHF; CDR3 DNA: TGTGCCAGCGCACCAGATAGACAGCCCCAGCATTTT
clone size: -; D gene: -; V gene: TRBV10-2; J gene: TRBJ2-3; CDR3 protein: CASSETRSTDTQYF; CDR3 DNA: TGCGCCAGCAGTGAGACAAGAAGCACAGATACGCAGTATTTT
clone size: -; D gene: TRBD1; V gene: TRBV3-1/TRBV3-2; J gene: TRBJ1-5; CDR3 protein: CASSLGTGRNQPQHF; CDR3 DNA: TGTGCCAGCAGCCTCGGGACAGGTCGCAATCAGCCCCAGCATTTT
clone size: once; D gene: -; V gene: TRBV28; J gene: TRBJ1-1; CDR3 protein: CASRAGGNTEAFF; CDR3 DNA: TGTGCCAGCAGGGCGGGCGGAAACACTGAAGCTTTCTTT
clone size: -; D gene: -; V gene: TRBV6-5; J gene: TRBJ2-1; CDR3 protein: CASSTTASGFNEQFF; CDR3 DNA: TGTGCCAGCAGTACGACCGCCAGCGGTTTCAATGAGCAGTTCTTC
clone size: -; D gene: -; V gene: TRBV3-1/TRBV3-2; J gene: TRBJ1-1; CDR3 protein: CASSQTSTDTEAFF; CDR3 DNA: TGTGCCAGCAGCCAAACCTCCACGGACACTGAAGCTTTCTTT
clone size: once; D gene: TRBD2; V gene: TRBV5-1; J gene: TRBJ2-1; CDR3 protein: CASSFTSGSNEQFF; CDR3 DNA: TGCGCCAGCAGCTTTACTAGCGGGAGCAATGAGCAGTTCTTC
clone size: -; D gene: TRBD2; V gene: TRBV4-1; J gene: TRBJ2-1; CDR3 protein: CASSQDSSGVTYNEQFF; CDR3 DNA: TGCGCCAGCAGCCAAGATAGTAGCGGGGTTACCTACAATGAGCAGTTCTTC
clone size: -; D gene: -; V gene: TRBV9; J gene: TRBJ2-2; CDR3 protein: CASRPSGEYTGELFF; CDR3 DNA: TGTGCCAGCCGACCCTCAGGGGAGTACACCGGGGAGCTGTTTTTT